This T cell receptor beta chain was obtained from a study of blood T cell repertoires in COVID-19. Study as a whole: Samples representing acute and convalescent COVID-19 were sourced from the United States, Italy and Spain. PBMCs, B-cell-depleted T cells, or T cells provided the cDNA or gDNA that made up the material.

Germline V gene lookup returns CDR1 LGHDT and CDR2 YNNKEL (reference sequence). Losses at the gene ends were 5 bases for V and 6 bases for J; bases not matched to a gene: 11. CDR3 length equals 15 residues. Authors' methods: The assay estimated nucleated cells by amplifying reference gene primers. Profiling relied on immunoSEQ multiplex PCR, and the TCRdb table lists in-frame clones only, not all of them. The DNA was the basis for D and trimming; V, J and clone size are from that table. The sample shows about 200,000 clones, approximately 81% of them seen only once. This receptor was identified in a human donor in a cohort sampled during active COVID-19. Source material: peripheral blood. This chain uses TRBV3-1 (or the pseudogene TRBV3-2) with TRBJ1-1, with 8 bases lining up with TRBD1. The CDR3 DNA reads TGTGCCAGCAGCACAGGGGGAGCAATTCAAGCTGAAGCTTTCTTT. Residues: CASSTGGAIQAEAFF.